The present T cell receptor beta chain was sequenced within a study of shared clonotypes between healthy human individuals. CD45RO-negative cells were positively selected for CCR7, leaving out terminally differentiated effector memory CD45RA+ cells. This CDR3 spans 16 amino acids. The germline CDR1 and CDR2 sequences are SGHDT and YYEEEE. The junction had 5 bases not matched to a gene; V was cut back by 0 bases and J by 8 bases. Libraries were prepared by immunoSEQ multiplex PCR; TCRdb keeps only in-frame clonotypes and omits some of them. This sample carries 560,000 or so clones, roughly 96% of them seen once, and the ten largest clones take approximately 0.12%.

The rearrangement joins TRBV5-6 to TRBJ2-1; 13 nucleotides line up with TRBD2. This receptor was obtained from a woman aged 25 to 39 in good health. Sequencing was carried out using naive CD8+ T cells sorted from blood. This chain's CDR3 is CASSLATGLAGHEQFF. The DNA of the CDR3 is TGTGCCAGCAGCTTGGCCACGGGACTAGCGGGACATGAGCAGTTCTTC.